Listed below are T cell receptor beta chains from one sample, sequenced in a study of naive and memory T cell subsets. TCRdb re-called the 5' RACE reads with MiXCR, one entry per CDR3 protein. The sample records about 48,000 distinct CDR3 sequences, approximately 4.8% being singletons. These receptors came from a female donor in good health. The conserved cysteine and the conserved F or W are not part of the CDR3 here.

J,V,CDR3
TRBJ2-7,TRBV7-2,ASSLTGLAFYEQY
TRBJ2-7,TRBV30,AWSSRDRAGY
TRBJ1-5,TRBV24-1,ATSDYTGIQPQH
TRBJ1-5,TRBV20-1,SANLGTGGQPQH
TRBJ2-3,TRBV7-8,ASSFSYSDTQY
TRBJ1-2,TRBV7-2,ASSLFGGRSLEDT
TRBJ2-7,TRBV14,ASSQVRDKQY
TRBJ2-1,TRBV12-3/TRBV12-4,ASSLRLSAYNEQF
TRBJ2-5,TRBV12-3/TRBV12-4,ASAPTGGHTNQETQY
TRBJ2-5,TRBV29-1,SVEENQETQY
TRBJ2-1,TRBV20-1,SARIFWTSGISQNEQF
TRBJ2-1,TRBV18,ASAEGLAGVDEQF
TRBJ1-1,TRBV30,AWKGSFRTLEAF
TRBJ1-5,TRBV9,ASSVGVFNQPQH
TRBJ1-2,TRBV11-1,ASSQTDGYGYT
TRBJ1-5,TRBV20-1,SARELQGRGLSNQPQH
TRBJ2-7,TRBV4-2,ASSSIRGGRVLLYEQY
TRBJ2-4,TRBV2,ASSDDSGRAGNIQY
TRBJ2-7,TRBV27,ASGLGQKSYEQY
TRBJ1-2,TRBV11-1,ASSRSTTGHANYGYT
TRBJ1-2,TRBV29-1,SVGGGLGDT
TRBJ1-2,TRBV25-1,ASSEQGPGYGYT
TRBJ2-3,TRBV24-1,ATSDRRAGDADTQY
TRBJ1-5,TRBV29-1,SAAGSTSNQPQH
TRBJ2-1,TRBV7-8,ASSLSTWLAGGQF
TRBJ2-7,TRBV20-1,SAATQTYEQY
TRBJ2-5,TRBV29-1,SVEDWGNQETQY
TRBJ2-1,TRBV7-8,ASRKRGRGDEQF